What follows are 6 T cell receptor beta chains derived from one specimen sequenced in a study of shared clonotypes between healthy human individuals. Sequencing used immunoSEQ multiplex PCR; TCRdb keeps in-frame clones, though not all of them. The data show under 2.5 million clones, around 90% seen once. The sample consisted of naive CD4+ T cells from PBMCs. Indicated subset: CD45RA+ positively selected. Source of these receptors: a man aged 18 to 30 in good health. Some clones in this sample may be carry-over from other donors' samples.

The chain recombines TRBV7-9 with TRBJ2-3; tentative D call: TRBD2 (5 bases). Germline V gene data show CDR1 as SEHNR and CDR2 as FQNEAQ (reference sequence). The CDR3 length is 14 residues. CDR3 sequence (DNA): TGTGCGAGCCGTCCGGACTTCAACACAGATACGCAGTATTTT. Translating gives CASRPDFNTDTQYF.

The rearrangement uses TRBV4-2 and TRBJ2-1; D is perhaps TRBD1 (6 bases). Germline V gene sequence: CDR1 LGHNA, CDR2 YNFKEQ. Trimming removed 0 bases from V and 4 bases from J, with 7 bases in between. The CDR3 is 14 amino acids. As DNA, the CDR3 is TGTGCCAGCAGCCAAGATCAGGGGTACAATGAGCAGTTCTTC. It yields the protein CASSQDQGYNEQFF.

J is TRBJ1-4 and V is TRBV28, with unresolved D. The CDR3 has 14 amino acids. Trimming stripped 5 bases from V and 6 bases from J, with 13 bases between. From germline, CDR1 is MDHEN and CDR2 SYDVKM. CDR3 protein: CASSLTVGYEKLFF. In DNA form, the CDR3 reads TGTGCCAGCAGTCTTACGGTGGGGTATGAAAAACTGTTTTTT. Based on the CDR3 plus reference TRBV28 and TRBJ1-4, the full variable domain is DVKVTQSSRYLVKRTGEKVFLECVQDMDHENMFWYRQDPGLGLRLIYFSYDVKMKEKGDIPEGYSVSREKKERFSLILESASTNQTSMYLCASSLTVGYEKLFFGSGTQLSVL.

The CDR3 loop is CASTERDGLINEQFF. The DNA for the CDR3 is TGTGCCAGCACCGAAAGGGACGGTCTGATCAATGAGCAGTTCTTC. V gene TRBV28 combines with J gene TRBJ2-1; D is perhaps TRBD1 or TRBD2 (5 bases each). This CDR3 has 15 amino acids. Deletions cut 7 bases from V and 6 bases from J, with 19 bases between. Germline assignment: CDR1 MDHEN and CDR2 SYDVKM.

About this clone: Different DNA sequences within this sample yield the same CDR3. The gene calls are TRBV4-2 and TRBJ2-3, with TRBD2 matching 8 bases. CDR3 length: 16 residues. The V gene's germline CDR1 is LGHNA and CDR2 YNFKEQ. Unmatched junction bases numbered 8, after V lost 3 bases and J lost 3 bases. CDR3 sequence: CASSHGLAGDTDTQYF. Here the CDR3 DNA reads TGTGCCAGCAGCCATGGGCTAGCGGGCGATACAGATACGCAGTATTTT.

The rearrangement links TRBV2 to TRBJ1-3, with D unresolved. The ends were cut back, 1 base at V and 0 bases at J, with 7 bases in the middle. This CDR3 has 15 residues. Germline values: CDR1 SNHLY, CDR2 FYNNEI. The CDR3 nucleotides read TGTGCCAGCAGTGAAGGGGCCCTCTCTGGAAACACCATATATTTT. Amino acids: CASSEGALSGNTIYF.